The 7 T cell receptor beta chains below were found in one sample sequenced in a study of cytomegalovirus exposure and HLA in healthy donors (dated by TCRdb to 2015 to 2018). The method was the immunoSEQ multiplex PCR assay. The multiplex PCR relied on a mix of 60 forward primers for TCR Vbeta segments and 13 reverse primers for TCR Jbeta segments. Entries here come from immuneACCESS through TCRdb and include only in-frame sequences with V and J called. Some clones fail to appear in such tables; in the studies checked, an unresolved V gene covers under half of the shortfall, and the cause of the remainder is unknown. Recorded for this sample are about 150,000 clones; 80% of them occurred a single time. The ten largest clonotypes hold over 2% of the sample. The sequencing input was PBMCs. Receptors originate from a man aged 30 to 45 in good health and CMV-seronegative.

This CDR3 reads CASSSFMGQGRRGYGYTF. The DNA for the CDR3 is TGTGCCAGTAGCTCCTTCATGGGACAGGGAAGACGGGGCTATGGCTACACCTTC. The chain couples TRBV19 to TRBJ1-2, with 9 bases that match TRBD1. The CDR3 extends over 18 amino acids. Germline assignment: CDR1 LNHDA and CDR2 SQIVND (reference sequence). The ends lost 6 bases at V and 4 bases at J; junction bases unmatched: 18.

This clone was counted once. V gene TRBV7-9 combines with J gene TRBJ2-1; 7 positions match TRBD2. V shed 7 bases and J 7 bases; nucleotides not matched to a gene: 22. Germline V gene sequence: CDR1 SEHNR, CDR2 FQNEAQ (reference sequence). This CDR3 spans 18 amino acids. CDR3 in DNA: TGTGCCAGCACAACAATGGCGGGAGTTGGCGGGGCGGTTAATGAGCAGTTCTTC. Translating gives CASTTMAGVGGAVNEQFF.

V usage is TRBV6-4 and J usage is TRBJ2-7, with a weak D call TRBD1 (5 bases). V lost 3 bases, J lost 3 bases, and 9 bases lay in between. The germline CDR1 and CDR2 sequences are MRHNA and SNTAGT. The CDR3 extends over 13 amino acids. The DNA of the CDR3 is TGTGCCAGCAGTGAAATTAGGGGCTACGAGCAGTACTTC. Translation: CASSEIRGYEQYF.

The chain couples TRBV4-3 to TRBJ2-1, with 10 nucleotides matching TRBD1. V gave up 3 bases and J gave up 10 bases; unmatched junction bases: 9. Germline V gene lookup returns CDR1 LGHNA and CDR2 YSLEER. CDR3 length: 15 residues. This CDR3 reads CASSHRDRGLGEQFF. For the CDR3, the DNA is TGCGCCAGCAGCCACCGGGACAGGGGCCTCGGGGAGCAGTTCTTC.

Concerning this clone: The junction departs from germline at one end; a sequencing error may be responsible. The rearrangement uses TRBV7-9 and TRBJ1-5, with no clear D. This CDR3 has 12 residues. The germline gives CDR1 SEHNR, CDR2 FQNEAQ (reference sequence). The CDR3 protein is CSSEAGGQPQHF. CDR3 nucleotides: TGTTCCAGCGAGGCAGGAGGTCAGCCCCAGCATTTT.

This clone was detected only once. V is TRBV6-5 and J is TRBJ2-3, with 7 bases identical to TRBD2. Trimming removed 2 bases from V and 3 bases from J; junction bases left unmatched: 5. Germline CDR1 MNHEY, CDR2 SVGAGI. This CDR3 is 15 amino acids long. The CDR3 bases are TGTGCCAGCAGTTACGCTAGCGGTGGGACAGATACGCAGTATTTT. It specifies CASSYASGGTDTQYF.

The gene calls are TRBV27 and TRBJ2-3; D ambiguous. The CDR3 runs to 12 residues. V was shortened by 4 bases and J by 2 bases, with 4 bases between the two germline ends. Germline values: CDR1 MNHEY, CDR2 SMNVEV (reference sequence). CDR3 sequence: CASSSYTDTQYF. DNA of the CDR3: TGTGCCAGCAGTTCTTACACAGATACGCAGTATTTT.